This T cell receptor beta chain was identified during a study of vaccination and CD4 T cells after COVID-19. Study context: The BNT162b2 or mRNA-1273 vaccine was given to participants in two doses.

The treatment was: approximately 9-day PBMC culture with coronavirus spike peptide pools or control peptides (ViraFEST assay). Those CD4+ T cells from the unexposed donor predate the COVID-19 pandemic (2011-2018). The Oncomine TCR Beta short-read assay sequenced DNA from cultured CD4+ T cells. A single record per CDR3 protein comes from TCRdb applying MiXCR to the PCR reads. The data hold several thousand distinct CDR3 sequences, with about 50% observed a single time. In regard to this clonotype: Its antigen is as yet unknown.

The sample comprised CD4+ T cells from blood, cultured in vitro. The receptor was isolated from a human donor in good health.

Here the CDR3 reads CASSVGGGGQSEQYF. The CDR3 coding sequence is TGCGCCAGCAGCGTCGGAGGAGGGGGCCAGTCCGAGCAGTACTTC. This sequence joins TRBV5-1 and TRBJ2-7; a possible D gene is TRBD1 (7 bases). The CDR3 totals 15 residues. V was clipped by 4 bases and J by 6 bases, with 20 bases between them. The V gene's germline CDR1 is SGHRS and CDR2 YFSETQ. Full variable domain (missing parts from reference TRBV5-1 and TRBJ2-7): KAGVTQTPRYLIKTRGQQVTLSCSPISGHRSVSWYQQTPGQGLQFLFEYFSETQRNKGNFPGRFSGRQFSNSRSEMNVSTLELGDSALYLCASSVGGGGQSEQYFGPGTRLTVT.